The rows below give T cell receptor beta chains drawn from one sample of a study of control samples from healthy donors and cancer patients. TCRdb keeps only in-frame clones here, not all; method: immunoSEQ multiplex PCR. The profile shows some 120,000 clones, approximately 87% of them singletons. Source material: blood. The receptors were gathered from a man in his sixties in good health. CDR3s include the opening cysteine and the closing phenylalanine or tryptophan. The D gene is left open where the match is weak. The size of a clone is reported for some rows only, either as once, few or many, or as a class for expanded clones.

TRBJ1-5,TRBD1,few,TRBV28,16,TGTGCCAGCAGCCATCCGGACAGGGTCAACAATCAGCCCCAGCATTTT,CASSHPDRVNNQPQHF
TRBJ1-4,.,.,TRBV7-4,14,TGTGCCACCCTGAACTACGACGGTGTGGTAAAACTGTTTTTT,CATLNYDGVVKLFF
TRBJ1-2,.,.,TRBV19,15,TGTGCCAGTATAAAGCTCGGGGGGGAAAACTATGGCTACACCTTC,CASIKLGGENYGYTF
TRBJ2-2,.,.,TRBV5-6,14,TGTGCCAGCAGCCTACCCGGCTATCAGGGGGAGCTGTTTTTT,CASSLPGYQGELFF
TRBJ1-4,TRBD1,.,TRBV29-1,15,TGCAGCGTTGGGGTGACAGGGGACGATAATGAAAAACTGTTTTTT,CSVGVTGDDNEKLFF
TRBJ1-4,.,.,TRBV28,15,TGTGCCAGCAGTTTACTCCCAAACGGGAATGAAAAACTGTTTTTT,CASSLLPNGNEKLFF
TRBJ2-7,.,.,TRBV5-1,15,TGCGCCAGCAGCTTGTCGGGGGGCGTAAGCTACGAGCAGTACTTC,CASSLSGGVSYEQYF
TRBJ1-2,TRBD1,.,TRBV24-1,14,TGTGCCACCAGTGAAAGTGGGACAGTTAATGGCTACACCTTC,CATSESGTVNGYTF
TRBJ1-5,.,few,TRBV5-5,15,TGTGCCAGCAGCTTGGTTTTTCAAGAGAATCAGCCCCAGCATTTT,CASSLVFQENQPQHF
TRBJ2-5,.,.,TRBV6-1,15,TGTGCCAGCAGTGAAGGTTTAGGGGTAGGAGAGACCCAGTACTTC,CASSEGLGVGETQYF
TRBJ1-4,.,.,TRBV5-8,13,TGTGCCAGCAGCTTGGGAGCTGTTGAAAAACTGTTTTTT,CASSLGAVEKLFF
TRBJ2-7,TRBD1,.,TRBV3-1/TRBV3-2,14,TGTGCCAGCAGCCTCGGGACAGGCCCCTACGAGCAGTACTTC,CASSLGTGPYEQYF
TRBJ1-5,.,once,TRBV18,13,TGTGCCAGCTCACCGGACAGCGATCAGCCCCAGCATTTT,CASSPDSDQPQHF
TRBJ1-6,TRBD1,.,TRBV28,15,TGTGCCAGTCGGACAGGGCCCCACTATAATTCACCCCTCCACTTT,CASRTGPHYNSPLHF
TRBJ1-2,TRBD1,.,TRBV6-5,15,TGTGCCAGCAGACGACAGGGTGGGATTAACTATGGCTACACCTTC,CASRRQGGINYGYTF
TRBJ2-7,.,.,TRBV6-5,16,TGTGCCAGCAGTTACAGGGGACAACTGAGCTCCTACGAGCAGTACTTC,CASSYRGQLSSYEQYF
TRBJ2-7,.,.,TRBV11-2,14,TGTGCCAGCAGCTCCCCCTTTGGGGGCTACGAGCAGTACTTC,CASSSPFGGYEQYF
TRBJ1-1,.,.,TRBV5-1,15,TGCGCCAGCAGCTTGGATGGGGGTACGGGCACTGAAGCTTTCTTT,CASSLDGGTGTEAFF
TRBJ1-6,TRBD1,few,TRBV3-1/TRBV3-2,14,TGTGCCAGCACCCCGGGACAGGCTAATTCACCCCTCCACTTT,CASTPGQANSPLHF
TRBJ1-1,.,.,TRBV3-1/TRBV3-2,14,TGTGCCAGCAGTCAACAGGCGCTGAACACTGAAGCTTTCTTT,CASSQQALNTEAFF
TRBJ1-4,TRBD1,.,TRBV6-5,15,TGTGCCAGCAGTAGAGCCGGGACAGGGCAGGAAAAACTGTTTTTT,CASSRAGTGQEKLFF
TRBJ2-5,.,.,TRBV5-6,17,TGTGCCAGCAGCTTGTGGGAAATGACTAGGAATCAAGAGACCCAGTACTTC,CASSLWEMTRNQETQYF
TRBJ1-1,.,.,TRBV5-1,14,TGCGCCAGCAGCTTGGCGGCAGGGGCCACTGAAGCTTTCTTT,CASSLAAGATEAFF
TRBJ1-2,.,.,TRBV5-1,17,TGCGCCAGCAGCTTCGGGCACGGGGGTTCAGCTAACTATGGCTACACCTTC,CASSFGHGGSANYGYTF
TRBJ1-1,TRBD1,.,TRBV2,14,TGTGCCAGCAGTGTTCAGGGGGAGAACACTGAAGCTTTCTTT,CASSVQGENTEAFF
TRBJ2-7,TRBD1,.,TRBV11-2,15,TGTGCCAGCAGCTGGGAGACAGGGGCCGCCTACGAGCAGTACTTC,CASSWETGAAYEQYF
TRBJ2-1,TRBD1,.,TRBV24-1,18,TGTGCCACCAGTGATTCCGGACAGGGGTTAAGTGGGGGGAATGAGCAGTTCTTC,CATSDSGQGLSGGNEQFF
TRBJ1-1,TRBD1,.,TRBV6-2/TRBV6-3,15,TGTGCCAGCAGTTATTTAGCAGGGACAGGCACTGAAGCTTTCTTT,CASSYLAGTGTEAFF
TRBJ1-6,.,.,TRBV4-3,15,TGCGCCAGCAGCCAAGACCAACAGACCAATTCACCCCTCCACTTT,CASSQDQQTNSPLHF
TRBJ2-3,.,.,TRBV7-9,16,TGTGCCAGCAGCTGGACGAGGGGGGGAAGCACAGATACGCAGTATTTT,CASSWTRGGSTDTQYF
TRBJ2-3,.,.,TRBV7-3,13,TGTGCCAGCAGTTTACAGGGCACAGATACGCAGTATTTT,CASSLQGTDTQYF
TRBJ1-1,.,.,TRBV4-1,16,TGCGCCAGCAGCCATAACAGGTACAGGGAAGATACTGAAGCTTTCTTT,CASSHNRYREDTEAFF
TRBJ2-1,.,.,TRBV27,14,TGTGCCAGCAGTTTAACTAGGGGTTCCAATGAGCAGTTCTTC,CASSLTRGSNEQFF
TRBJ2-7,.,.,TRBV28,14,TGTGCCAGCAGTTTACAGGGAGGCTCCTACGAGCAGTACTTC,CASSLQGGSYEQYF
TRBJ2-5,.,.,TRBV6-2/TRBV6-3,14,TGTGCCAGCAGTGATAACAGGGTCAGCGAGACCCAGTACTTC,CASSDNRVSETQYF
TRBJ1-4,.,.,TRBV6-5,13,TGTGCCAGCGCTCGAACCTATAATGAAAAACTGTTTTTT,CASARTYNEKLFF
TRBJ1-3,.,.,TRBV2,15,TGTGCCAGCAGTGACTCGGGTGTCTTTGGAAACACCATATATTTT,CASSDSGVFGNTIYF
TRBJ1-1,TRBD1,few,TRBV28,13,TGTGCCAGCAGTGCGGACAGGGTATCCGCTCCTTTCTTT,CASSADRVSAPFF
TRBJ1-1,.,.,TRBV12-3/TRBV12-4,12,TGTGCCAGCAGTTTTGAATTCCAAGGCGCTTTCTTT,CASSFEFQGAFF
TRBJ2-2,TRBD2,.,TRBV7-8,18,TGTGCCAGCAGCTTCCCGTTTCTAGCGGAGGGAGACACCGGGGAGCTGTTTTTT,CASSFPFLAEGDTGELFF
TRBJ1-1,.,once,TRBV29-1,14,TGCAGCGCCCATTGGGGGGGAGGGAACACTGAAGCTTTCTTT,CSAHWGGGNTEAFF
TRBJ1-5,.,.,TRBV28,15,TGTGCCACACTCTCAAATCAGGGATACAATCAGCCCCAGCATTTT,CATLSNQGYNQPQHF